This section outlines one T cell receptor (beta chain) sequence together with its context. Random hexamers served to reverse transcribe roughly 0.45 to 1 ug RNA. Across 54 Vbeta and 13 Jbeta, immunoSEQ multiplex PCR amplified TCR beta CDR3. MiXCR, run by TCRdb on the immunoSEQ multiplex PCR reads, gives a single entry per CDR3 protein. The profile shows around 190,000 distinct CDR3 sequences, roughly 96% of them singletons. V was cut by 6 bases and J by 7 bases, with 10 bases left in between. The CDR3 runs to 13 residues. The data are from a study of CD8 T cells in Susac syndrome. Peripheral blood CD8+ and CD4+ T cells were profiled by TCR beta sequencing. While CD8+ and CD4+ T cells were isolated negatively, TEMRA cells were enriched by FACS.

This sequence was found in a human donor in good health. The V gene is TRBV12-3 or TRBV12-4, the J gene TRBJ1-6; no definite D call. The sequencing input was CD4+ T cells from PBMCs. CDR3 DNA: TGTGCCAGCAGCCAGTCGGGCAATTCACCCCTCCACTTT. Encoded protein: CASSQSGNSPLHF.